The 5 T cell receptor beta chains in this list originate from one sample, sequenced in a study of Graves' ophthalmopathy and Graves' hyperthyroidism. Amplification targeted the TCR beta CDR3 regions, with RNA transcripts as the source material. The first-round RT-PCR employed HTBI primers together with the Qiagen OneStep RT-PCR kit. A multiplex PCR was then performed as the second round. MiXCR was run by TCRdb on the multiplex PCR reads, yielding one entry per CDR3 protein. The sample has roughly 230,000 distinct CDR3 sequences, roughly 21% seen once. Sequenced sample: peripheral blood. The source of these receptors is a woman aged 45-59 years with Graves' ophthalmopathy.

This clonotype was counted at least ten times. The rearrangement links TRBV19 to TRBJ1-1; 7 bases map to TRBD1. This CDR3 comprises 13 residues. Germline assignment: CDR1 LNHDA and CDR2 SQIVND (reference sequence). Trimming at V came to 8 bases and at J to 3 bases, leaving 6 bases not matched to a gene. The CDR3: CASCSRGYTEAFF. In DNA form, the CDR3 reads TGTGCCAGTTGTTCCAGGGGGTACACTGAAGCTTTCTTT.

This clonotype was observed a few times. The J gene is TRBJ2-2, the V gene TRBV5-1; 7 nucleotides align to TRBD1. Germline-derived CDR1 and CDR2 are SGHRS and YFSETQ. The J segment lost 2 bases and the V segment lost 3 bases, leaving 1 base of the junction unmatched. The CDR3 runs to 14 residues. CDR3: CASSWDRNTGELFF. CDR3 nucleotides: TGCGCCAGCAGCTGGGACAGAAACACCGGGGAGCTGTTTTTT.

Many counts were recorded for this clonotype. The chain links TRBV12-3 or TRBV12-4 to TRBJ1-3, with D perhaps TRBD1 (5 bases). This CDR3 is built from 14 residues. V dropped 4 bases and J dropped 7 bases, with 14 bases sitting between them. The chain's CDR3 is CASSWQGSVNTIYF. The CDR3 nucleotides are TGTGCCAGCAGTTGGCAGGGCTCCGTGAACACCATATATTTT.

The rearrangement links TRBV6-2 or TRBV6-3 to TRBJ2-2; D uncertain. The CDR3 length is 12 residues. Per the germline V gene, CDR1 is MNHEY and CDR2 is SVGEGT. Trimming took 6 bases from V and 5 from J, leaving 7 bases between them. The CDR3 sequence: CASRETTGELFF. DNA of the CDR3: TGTGCCAGCAGAGAGACAACCGGGGAGCTGTTTTTT.

In the case of this clonotype: The junction does not match germline at one end; this may be a read error. The genes are TRBV6-1 and TRBJ1-2; D not resolved. The CDR3 loop spans 11 amino acids. Germline CDR1 MNHNS, CDR2 SASEGT. The CDR3 protein is CASRGNYGYIF. CDR3 nucleotide sequence: TGTGCCAGCAGGGGCAACTATGGCTACATCTTC.